Listed here is a single TCR beta chain. Its antigen remains unidentified. This record belongs to a study of post-analysis software for immune sequencing data. Study as a whole: Recorded subtypes: relapsing-remitting, secondary progressive, progressive-relapsing; some patients unannotated.

Study-wide findings and caveats: Strong same-batch co-clustering of samples appeared with F measure clustering. With TRBV5-6, TRBV5-1 and TRBV20-1 included, about 5 TRBV segments were more frequent in patients than in controls. Relative to controls, patients with multiple sclerosis showed significantly lower normalized Chao1 diversity.

Germline CDR1 reads MGHDK; CDR2 reads SYGVNS. The CDR3 loop spans 14 amino acids. V lost 8 bases, J lost 6 bases, and 7 bases stayed unmatched. Researchers reported that TCR beta cDNA libraries carried unique molecular identifiers. T cells numbering roughly 1 to 10 million yielded 500,000 or so cDNA molecules. TCRdb redid the calling of the PCR reads with MiXCR, one entry per CDR3 protein. The sample records about 810,000 distinct CDR3 sequences, approximately 57% being singletons. The chain recombines TRBV25-1 with TRBJ2-3, with 11 nucleotides matching TRBD2. This clonotype was obtained from a girl aged 10-17 years with multiple sclerosis. Sequencing was done on a sample of blood. For the CDR3, the DNA is TGTGCCAGCGGAACTAGCGGGAGCGTTGATACGCAGTATTTT. As protein: CASGTSGSVDTQYF.